This entry lists 20 T cell receptor beta chains sequenced from one sample in a study of T cell responses to AZD1222 COVID-19 vaccine. TCRdb's table, derived via immunoSEQ multiplex PCR, lists solely in-frame clones and lacks some. The table shows about 140,000 clones, with around 90% occurring only once. The sequences come from peripheral blood, collected on day 0 of AZD1222 vaccination. The source of these receptors is an adult in good health.

V is TRBV7-2 and J is TRBJ1-5; D possibly corresponds to TRBD1 (5 bases). Trimming pared 1 base from V and 5 bases from J, leaving 9 bases between. CDR1 is SGHTA and CDR2 is FQGNSA in the germline V gene. This CDR3 is 14 amino acids long. The chain's CDR3 is CASSLVARDQPQHF. The CDR3 region has the DNA TGTGCCAGCAGCTTAGTGGCCAGGGATCAGCCCCAGCATTTT.

The chain employs TRBV7-9 and TRBJ2-7; TRBD1 might be the D (6 bases). Germline V lookup: CDR1 SEHNR, CDR2 FQNEAQ (reference sequence). Trimming removed 5 bases from V and 10 bases from J, with 12 bases in between. CDR3 length: 11 residues. CDR3 nucleotide sequence: TGTGCCAGCAGCCCACAACAGGGTCAGTACTTC. It translates to CASSPQQGQYF.

The V and J genes are TRBV14 and TRBJ2-7; D remains unclear. CDR1 and CDR2 (germline): SGHDN, FVKESK. The germline V and J ends were trimmed by 6 bases and 4 bases, with 7 bases remaining between them. The CDR3 sequence is 11 residues long. The CDR3 DNA sequence: TGTGCCAGCAGTGTAGGTTACGAGCAGTACTTC. It is translated as CASSVGYEQYF.

This sequence joins TRBV7-2 and TRBJ2-7; 10 positions match TRBD2. The germline V gene encodes CDR1 SGHTA and CDR2 FQGNSA. V shed 1 base, J shed 7 bases, and the junction held 4 bases outside the gene matches. This CDR3 has 14 residues. CDR3 DNA sequence: TGTGCCAGCAGCTTAGTCACTAGCGGGATAGAGCAGTACTTC. This gives the protein CASSLVTSGIEQYF.

This clone was picked up one time. The V call is TRBV9, the J call TRBJ2-1; D is possibly TRBD2 (6 bases). Germline V lookup: CDR1 SGDLS, CDR2 YYNGEE. V lost 0 bases, J lost 3 bases, and 10 bases lay in between. The CDR3 sequence is 15 residues long. CDR3 loop: CASSVAEGYYNEQFF. The CDR3 region has the DNA TGTGCCAGCAGCGTAGCGGAGGGATACTACAATGAGCAGTTCTTC.

The chain has TRBV21-1 and TRBJ2-7; TRBD1, the table's D call, lacks a check against the DNA. TRBV21-1 is termed a pseudogene. This CDR3 has 14 amino acids. CDR3 residues: CASSKGTGGDEQYF. In DNA, the CDR3 is TGTGCCAGCAGCAAAGGGACAGGGGGCGACGAGCAGTACTTC.

The CDR3 region has the DNA TGTGCCATCAGTGAGTCTAGGGGCAGCGGAAACACCATATATTTT. It translates to CAISESRGSGNTIYF. The rearrangement links TRBV10-3 to TRBJ1-3, with a possible D match to TRBD1 (5 bases). The CDR3 is 15 amino acids. With 0 bases removed from V and 4 bases from J, the gap between germline ends came to 10 bases. CDR1 and CDR2 from the germline V gene are ENHRY and SYGVKD.

The V call is TRBV5-6, the J call TRBJ1-2; tentative D call: TRBD1 (5 bases). Trimming removed 2 bases at V and 5 bases at J, with 13 bases between. This CDR3 region has 14 residues. CDR1 is SGHDT and CDR2 is YYEEEE in the germline V gene. The CDR3 nucleotides read TGTGCCAGCAGCTTACCGGGACGGATTTATGGCTACACCTTC. Its translation: CASSLPGRIYGYTF. Together with reference TRBV5-6 and TRBJ1-2, the CDR3 gives the full variable domain: DAGVTQSPTHLIKTRGQQVTLRCSPKSGHDTVSWYQQALGQGPQFIFQYYEEEERQRGNFPDRFSGHQFPNYSSELNVNALLLGDSALYLCASSLPGRIYGYTFGSGTRLTVV.

The chain couples TRBV19 to TRBJ2-7, with D unclear. V lost 7 bases to trimming and J lost 2 bases, with 12 bases between them. This CDR3 has 13 amino acids. Germline lookup yields CDR1 LNHDA and CDR2 SQIVND (reference sequence). The CDR3 here is CASNAGHAYEQYF. CDR3 DNA sequence: TGTGCCAGTAACGCCGGTCATGCCTACGAGCAGTACTTC.

This rearrangement joins TRBV7-8 to TRBJ2-5, with D possibly being TRBD2 (6 bases). Trimming cost V 5 bases and J 5 bases, with 12 bases left between them. The CDR3 has 13 amino acids. Germline values: CDR1 SGHVS, CDR2 FQNEAQ. CDR3 DNA sequence: TGTGCCAGCAGCCAGATGGGGAGGGAGACCCAGTACTTC. This gives the protein CASSQMGRETQYF.

This clone was picked up one time. The chain recombines TRBV5-1 with TRBJ1-3; D unclear. Trimming shortened V by 4 bases and J by 0 bases, and 2 bases separated the two germline ends. CDR1 is SGHRS and CDR2 is YFSETQ in the germline V gene. The CDR3 runs to 12 residues. CDR3 sequence: CASSGSGNTIYF. CDR3 nucleotide sequence: TGCGCCAGCAGCGGCTCTGGAAACACCATATATTTT.

This rearrangement joins TRBV10-1 to TRBJ2-7, with D possibly TRBD1 on 5 matching bases. V was trimmed by 0 bases and J by 3 bases, leaving 9 bases between them. CDR3 length: 14 amino acids. The germline CDR1 and CDR2 sequences are WNHNN and SYGVQD (reference sequence). The CDR3 reads CASSESGQFYEQYF. As DNA, the CDR3 is TGCGCCAGCAGTGAGTCGGGGCAGTTCTACGAGCAGTACTTC.

This clone occurred once. This chain joins TRBV19 and TRBJ2-7; tentatively, D is TRBD1 (5 bases). Trimming stripped 8 bases from V and 6 bases from J, with 11 bases between. The CDR3 is made up of 11 amino acids. Germline V gives CDR1 LNHDA, CDR2 SQIVND (reference sequence). The CDR3 region has the DNA TGTGCCAGTGGCTCAGGGCTCGAGCAGTACTTC. Its translation is CASGSGLEQYF.

V usage is TRBV6-2 or TRBV6-3 and J usage is TRBJ2-7; 8 nucleotides align to TRBD2. Trimming took 6 bases from V and 4 from J; bases not matched to a gene: 11. The CDR3 runs to 15 residues. Germline values: CDR1 MNHEY, CDR2 SVGEGT. The CDR3 DNA is TGTGCCAGCAGCAAGGTAGCGGGAATCCTGTACGAGCAGTACTTC. This translates into CASSKVAGILYEQYF.

For this clone: Other DNA sequences in this specimen translate into the identical CDR3. The chain recombines TRBV7-2 with TRBJ2-1; 7 positions agree with TRBD2. The ends lost 1 base at V and 6 bases at J; junction bases unmatched: 0. The V gene's germline CDR1 is SGHTA and CDR2 FQGNSA. This CDR3 contains 13 residues. Here the CDR3 DNA reads TGTGCCAGCAGCTTAGGGACTAGCAATGAGCAGTTCTTC. Its protein is CASSLGTSNEQFF. Full variable domain (missing parts from reference TRBV7-2 and TRBJ2-1): GAGVSQSPSNKVTEKGKDVELRCDPISGHTALYWYRQSLGQGLEFLIYFQGNSAPDKSGLPSDRFSAERTGGSVSTLTIQRTQQEDSAVYLCASSLGTSNEQFFGPGTRLTVL.

V and J are TRBV7-9 and TRBJ2-7, with 9 bases that match TRBD1. Trimming removed 6 bases from V and 7 bases from J; junction bases left unmatched: 16. The CDR3 contains 16 residues. Germline V gene data show CDR1 as SEHNR and CDR2 as FQNEAQ (reference sequence). As DNA, the CDR3 is TGTGCCAGCAGTCTCTTTTCCGGGACAGGGTTGGAGGAGCAGTACTTC. Protein product: CASSLFSGTGLEEQYF.

The V call is TRBV10-3, the J call TRBJ1-6; D might be TRBD1 (5 bases). The CDR3 contains 12 residues. Germline lookup yields CDR1 ENHRY and CDR2 SYGVKD. The V and J ends lost 10 bases and 8 bases respectively, with 12 bases between them. Here the CDR3 reads CATAGFDSPLHF. DNA of the CDR3: TGTGCCACCGCAGGGTTCGATTCACCCCTCCACTTT.

The rearrangement links TRBV27 to TRBJ2-5, with D possibly being TRBD1 or TRBD2 (5 bases each). The V gene lost 2 bases and the J gene lost 7 bases, with 26 bases spanning the gap. CDR3 size: 18 residues. Germline values: CDR1 MNHEY, CDR2 SMNVEV (reference sequence). This CDR3 reads CASSLIPRVRDPSPTQYF. Here the CDR3 DNA reads TGTGCCAGCAGTTTAATTCCCCGGGTCCGGGACCCATCCCCGACCCAGTACTTC.

The table lists this clone with a few counts. The rearrangement links TRBV27 to TRBJ1-1; no clear D gene. Germline CDR1 is MNHEY and CDR2 is SMNVEV (reference sequence). V lost 8 bases, J lost 1 base, and 17 bases lay in between. This CDR3 has 15 residues. CDR3: CASHPRGLGNTEAFF. DNA of the CDR3: TGTGCCAGCCACCCTAGAGGGCTCGGGAACACTGAAGCTTTCTTT.

The chain combines TRBV6-5 with TRBJ2-5; the match to TRBD1 covers 11 bases. Germline CDR1 reads MNHEY; CDR2 reads SVGAGI. Trimming removed 2 bases from V and 4 bases from J; junction bases left unmatched: 3. The CDR3 has 15 amino acids. The DNA of the CDR3 is TGTGCCAGCAGTTACGGACAGGGGGCGGGAGAGACCCAGTACTTC. Protein sequence: CASSYGQGAGETQYF.